This TCR beta chain was documented in a study of Graves' ophthalmopathy and Graves' hyperthyroidism. Study-level background: The stable label applied to hyperthyroidism with no ophthalmopathy within 18 months of follow-up.

The hyperthyroidism patients, aged 18 to 65, had been newly diagnosed, with under 2 months' duration. The length of the CDR3 is 13 residues. Germline V lookup: CDR1 WNHNN, CDR2 SYGVQD (reference sequence). V trimming: 6 bases; J trimming: 6 bases; junction bases outside the gene matches: 8. Amplification of TCR beta CDR3 regions used RNA transcripts. RT-PCR was first run with HTBI primers, then multiplex PCR in a second round. From the multiplex PCR reads, TCRdb called clonotypes with MiXCR, one entry per CDR3 protein. The sample has around 1,200,000 distinct CDR3 sequences, about two fifths seen once; the top ten hold over 8.5%.

This TCR derives from an adult man with Graves' hyperthyroidism. The sample taken for sequencing was peripheral blood or thyroid tissue (not recorded which). The rearrangement joins TRBV10-1 to TRBJ2-7; 7 bases are a match to TRBD1. For the CDR3, the DNA is TGCGCCAGCAGCGCAGGGGGTGTCGGCGAGCAGTACTTC. It specifies CASSAGGVGEQYF.